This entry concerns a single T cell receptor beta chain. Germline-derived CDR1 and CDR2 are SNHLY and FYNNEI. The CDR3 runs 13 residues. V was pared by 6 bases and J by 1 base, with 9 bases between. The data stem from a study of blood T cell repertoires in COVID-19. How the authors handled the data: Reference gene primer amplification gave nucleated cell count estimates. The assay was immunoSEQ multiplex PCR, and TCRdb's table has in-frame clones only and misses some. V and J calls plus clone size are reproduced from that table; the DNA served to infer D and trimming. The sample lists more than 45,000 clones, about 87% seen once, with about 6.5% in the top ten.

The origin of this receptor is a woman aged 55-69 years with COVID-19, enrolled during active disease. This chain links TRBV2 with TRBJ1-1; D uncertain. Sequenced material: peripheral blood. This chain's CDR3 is CASRYYTNTEAFF. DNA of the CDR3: TGTGCCAGCAGATACTACACGAACACTGAAGCTTTCTTT.